The entry below gives a single T cell receptor beta chain sequence along with its context. The target antigen is unknown. Data came from immunoSEQ multiplex PCR; TCRdb stores just in-frame clones and leaves some out. The sample has about 590,000 clones, about 95% seen once. Naive CD8 cells comprised CD45RO-negative, CCR7-positively selected cells, excluding terminally differentiated effector memory CD45RA+ cells. This CDR3 spans 15 amino acids. Germline loops: CDR1 MGHRA, CDR2 YSYEKL. Trimming removed 3 bases from V and 0 bases from J, with 9 bases in between. The source of the sample is a study of shared clonotypes between healthy human individuals. Study context: CD8 memory received one plate per donor, CD8 naive two, CD4 memory three and CD4 naive three. Regarding the study as a whole: Memory subsets generally showed lower estimated richness than naive subsets.

The chain uses TRBV4-1 and TRBJ1-3; D is unresolved. The source material was naive CD8+ T cells sorted from blood. The TCR originated in a woman in her thirties in good health. The CDR3 DNA sequence: TGCGCCAGCAGCCATCTTGAGAGCTCTGGAAACACCATATATTTT. This encodes CASSHLESSGNTIYF.